This T cell receptor beta chain was recovered during a study of blood T cell repertoires in COVID-19. CDR1 and CDR2 from the germline V gene are MNHNS and SASEGT. CDR3 length: 14 residues. Trimming cost V 2 bases and J 4 bases; bases outside gene matches: 4. Per the authors' pipeline: Reference gene primer amplification yielded estimated nucleated cell counts. Data came from immunoSEQ multiplex PCR; TCRdb stores just in-frame clones and leaves some out. The DNA gave D and trimming, while V, J and clone size come from that table. The table shows about 180,000 clones, with approximately 80% occurring only once.

The sequencing sample was made of peripheral blood. The genes are TRBV6-1 and TRBJ2-7; 8 positions match TRBD1. The receptor was derived from a human donor in a cohort sampled during active COVID-19. The CDR3 DNA reads TGTGCCAGCAGTGAATTTGACAGGGGTTACGAGCAGTACTTC. It encodes CASSEFDRGYEQYF.